These 19 T cell receptor beta chains were sequenced from one sample in a study of OX40 agonist ivuxolimab in advanced cancers. Clones were sequenced by immunoSEQ multiplex PCR, and TCRdb holds only the in-frame ones, with some missing. The sample has about 70,000 clones, around nine tenths seen once. The material was CD4+ or CD8+ T cells sorted from blood, obtained in a trial of the OX40 agonist ivuxolimab. The receptors originated from an adult with an advanced solid tumor such as melanoma, head and neck, liver or kidney cancer.

The chain joins TRBV4-2 to TRBJ2-2, with 11 bases lining up with TRBD2. The CDR3 runs 17 residues. V lost 2 bases to trimming and J lost 2 bases; unmatched junction nucleotides: 4. Germline V lookup: CDR1 LGHNA, CDR2 YNFKEQ. The CDR3 protein is CASSQRSGGGNTGELFF. Written as DNA, the CDR3 is TGTGCCAGCAGCCAACGTAGCGGGGGGGGAAACACCGGGGAGCTGTTTTTT.

The V call is TRBV6-6, the J call TRBJ1-1; D not resolved. Trimming took 0 bases from V and 0 from J, leaving 8 bases between them. The CDR3 loop spans 15 amino acids. Per germline, CDR1 MNHNY and CDR2 SVGAGI (reference sequence). CDR3 residues: CASSYSILVNTEAFF. CDR3 DNA sequence: TGTGCCAGCAGTTACTCGATCCTTGTGAACACTGAAGCTTTCTTT.

This chain joins TRBV2 and TRBJ2-5; tentatively, D is TRBD2 (5 bases). Trimming stripped 3 bases from V and 6 bases from J, with 8 bases between. CDR1 and CDR2 from the germline V gene are SNHLY and FYNNEI. The CDR3 runs to 12 residues. CDR3 coding DNA: TGTGCCAGCAGTGATACTAGGAAGACCCAGTACTTC. Translation: CASSDTRKTQYF.

The chain couples TRBV2 to TRBJ1-3, with D perhaps matching TRBD1 (6 bases). The CDR3 runs to 16 residues. Germline V gene sequence: CDR1 SNHLY, CDR2 FYNNEI. V lost 4 bases, J lost 0 bases, and 13 bases lay in between. The CDR3 region is CASSAGQLSSGNTIYF. The CDR3 bases are TGTGCCAGCAGTGCAGGACAGTTAAGCTCTGGAAACACCATATATTTT.

The genes are TRBV5-4 and TRBJ2-1; D may correspond to TRBD1 or TRBD2 (5 bases each). V lost 1 base to trimming and J lost 6 bases, with 11 bases between them. CDR3 size: 14 residues. The V gene's germline CDR1 is SGHNT and CDR2 YYREEE (reference sequence). In DNA form, the CDR3 reads TGTGCCAGCAGCTTGACCGGGACCCCCAATGAGCAGTTCTTC. Residues: CASSLTGTPNEQFF.

This clone was detected a few times. The chain carries TRBV5-4 and TRBJ2-3, with D maybe TRBD1 (6 bases). The length of the CDR3 is 15 residues. Germline CDR1 SGHNT, CDR2 YYREEE (reference sequence). V gave up 2 bases and J gave up 2 bases, with 12 bases separating them. The CDR3 spells CASSFRQAYTDTQYF. DNA for the CDR3: TGTGCCAGCAGCTTTCGACAGGCGTACACAGATACGCAGTATTTT.

This clone was counted a few times. The chain combines TRBV27 with TRBJ2-7, with D uncertain. CDR1 is MNHEY and CDR2 is SMNVEV in the germline V gene (reference sequence). The CDR3 is 12 residues long. The ends were cut back, 8 bases at V and 2 bases at J, with 10 bases in the middle. CDR3 DNA: TGTGCCAGCGCCAACACCCCCTACGAGCAGTACTTC. Protein: CASANTPYEQYF.

The rearrangement links TRBV5-5 to TRBJ2-7, with D possibly TRBD2 on 6 matching bases. In germline, CDR1 is SGHKS, CDR2 YYEKEE (reference sequence). V was trimmed by 5 bases and J by 4 bases, leaving 19 bases between them. This CDR3 spans 15 amino acids. The CDR3 coding sequence is TGTGCCAGCAGATCCTCAGGAGGGAATAGTTACGAGCAGTACTTC. This sequence encodes CASRSSGGNSYEQYF. Together with reference TRBV5-5 and TRBJ2-7, the CDR3 gives the full variable domain: DAGVTQSPTHLIKTRGQQVTLRCSPISGHKSVSWYQQVLGQGPQFIFQYYEKEERGRGNFPDRFSARQFPNYSSELNVNALLLGDSALYLCASRSSGGNSYEQYFGPGTRLTVT.

Comment on this clone: The sample contains more than one DNA sequence encoding this CDR3. The V and J genes are TRBV5-1 and TRBJ2-7, with a tentative D call TRBD1 (6 bases). Germline CDR1 is SGHRS and CDR2 is YFSETQ. V was clipped by 5 bases and J by 0 bases, with 12 bases between them. This CDR3 is built from 14 residues. CDR3 nucleotides: TGCGCCAGCAGTCCTAGGACAGACTCCTACGAGCAGTACTTC. Translating gives CASSPRTDSYEQYF.

The chain combines TRBV9 with TRBJ1-3; 10 bases line up with TRBD1. The CDR3 is made up of 17 amino acids. Germline values: CDR1 SGDLS, CDR2 YYNGEE. The V gene end was trimmed by 0 bases and the J gene end by 3 bases; junction bases not matched to a gene: 6. CDR3 sequence (DNA): TGTGCCAGCAGCGTAGCGGGGACAGGGGCAAATGGAAACACCATATATTTT. Encoded protein: CASSVAGTGANGNTIYF.

The rearrangement uses TRBV11-3 and TRBJ2-1, with unresolved D. The CDR3 is made up of 15 amino acids. The V gene's germline CDR1 is SGHNT and CDR2 YENEEA. Trimming stripped 3 bases from V and 6 bases from J, with 15 bases between. The DNA of the CDR3 is TGTGCCAGCAGCTTCGGATCCCAAATCGGCAATGAGCAGTTCTTC. This gives the protein CASSFGSQIGNEQFF.

This clone was detected only once. V gene TRBV27 combines with J gene TRBJ2-7; no definite D call. Germline V CDR1 and CDR2: MNHEY, SMNVEV (reference sequence). The length of the CDR3 is 14 residues. V was shortened by 3 bases and J by 2 bases, with 11 bases between the two germline ends. In DNA, the CDR3 is TGTGCCAGCAGTTTCCAAGGGTTGACCTACGAGCAGTACTTC. Its protein is CASSFQGLTYEQYF.

This rearrangement joins TRBV5-4 to TRBJ2-5; 10 bases are a match to TRBD1. The ends lost 5 bases at V and 7 bases at J; junction bases unmatched: 11. The length of the CDR3 is 15 residues. The germline gives CDR1 SGHNT, CDR2 YYREEE (reference sequence). CDR3 protein: CASSFRDRGSVTQYF. CDR3 bases: TGTGCCAGCAGTTTCCGGGACAGGGGTTCCGTGACCCAGTACTTC.

This rearrangement joins TRBV2 to TRBJ1-6; D unresolved. The CDR3 has 13 amino acids. Looked up from germline, CDR1 is SNHLY and CDR2 is FYNNEI. The V end lost 1 base, the J end lost 6 bases, and 4 bases lay between the germline ends. CDR3 DNA: TGTGCCAGCAGTGAAGTGATTAATTCACCCCTCCACTTT. Translated, it gives CASSEVINSPLHF. The full variable domain, its missing parts supplied by reference TRBV2 and TRBJ1-6, is EPEVTQTPSHQVTQMGQEVILRCVPISNHLYFYWYRQILGQKVEFLVSFYNNEISEKSEIFDDQFSVERPDGSNFTLKIRSTKLEDSAMYFCASSEVINSPLHFGNGTRLTVT.

The chain combines TRBV2 with TRBJ1-1; D is unresolved. V was trimmed by 5 bases and J by 0 bases, leaving 7 bases between them. In germline, CDR1 is SNHLY, CDR2 FYNNEI. CDR3 size: 13 residues. The CDR3 DNA follows: TGTGCCAGCAGTTTGGATGTGAACACTGAAGCTTTCTTT. Translation: CASSLDVNTEAFF.

V and J are TRBV5-1 and TRBJ2-7; weak D call: TRBD1 (5 bases). The V gene's germline CDR1 is SGHRS and CDR2 YFSETQ. The CDR3 is made up of 15 amino acids. Trimming removed 0 bases at V and 5 bases at J, with 15 bases between. The CDR3 here is CASSLGRALGDEQYF. The CDR3 DNA reads TGCGCCAGCAGCTTGGGCAGGGCCCTAGGCGACGAGCAGTACTTC. Filled out from reference TRBV5-1 and TRBJ2-7, the complete variable domain reads KAGVTQTPRYLIKTRGQQVTLSCSPISGHRSVSWYQQTPGQGLQFLFEYFSETQRNKGNFPGRFSGRQFSNSRSEMNVSTLELGDSALYLCASSLGRALGDEQYFGPGTRLTVT.

The DNA of the CDR3 is TGCAGCGTTGATAGGGACTCGCTCAATGAGCAGTTCTTC. Translating it yields CSVDRDSLNEQFF. The chain uses TRBV29-1 and TRBJ2-1; the D gene is possibly TRBD2 (6 bases). Per germline, CDR1 SQVTM and CDR2 ANQGSEA. Trimming took 3 bases from V and 6 from J, leaving 12 bases between them. The CDR3 spans 13 residues.

The V gene is TRBV27, the J gene TRBJ1-5; D unresolved. V was pared by 0 bases and J by 0 bases, with 9 bases between. Germline V gives CDR1 MNHEY, CDR2 SMNVEV (reference sequence). CDR3 length: 16 amino acids. CDR3 nucleotide sequence: TGTGCCAGCAGTTTATCGTGGATTAATAGCAATCAGCCCCAGCATTTT. It specifies CASSLSWINSNQPQHF.

The chain recombines TRBV2 with TRBJ2-7; 10 nucleotides match TRBD1. This CDR3 has 12 residues. Per the germline V gene, CDR1 is SNHLY and CDR2 is FYNNEI. V gave up 10 bases and J gave up 7 bases; unmatched junction bases: 7. The CDR3 spells CATGQGLLEQYF. CDR3 DNA sequence: TGTGCCACGGGACAGGGGTTGCTAGAGCAGTACTTC.